This TCR beta chain is from a study of identical twins. The CDR3 runs to 16 residues. MiXCR, applied by TCRdb to the 5' RACE reads, yields one record per CDR3 protein. The sample lists some 500,000 distinct CDR3 sequences, just under 10% occurring once. This clonotype was observed many times. These data are also associated with another study on yellow fever vaccine responses in identical twins.

The sample comprised PBMCs. This TCR derives from a woman aged 18 to 35 in good health. This chain connects TRBV1 to TRBJ1-2; the D call of TRBD1 is as the table states it, not checked on the DNA. TRBV1 constitutes a pseudogene. This CDR3 is CTSSGSGTAPCYGYTF. The CDR3 DNA follows: TGCACCAGCAGCGGTTCCGGGACAGCACCCTGCTATGGCTACACCTTC.